This TCR beta chain was profiled in a study of blood T cells in healthy people across ages. Germline V gene sequence: CDR1 ENHRY, CDR2 SYGVKD. This CDR3 comprises 16 residues. Trimming took 0 bases from V and 3 from J; bases not matched to a gene: 5. A sample-barcoded 5' primer and a J-beta primer mix were used in a second PCR of roughly 7 to 11 cycles. TCRdb redid the calling of the 5' RACE reads with MiXCR, one entry per CDR3 protein. The top ten hold approximately 0.75% of the sample, which has some 1,000,000 distinct CDR3 sequences, less than 25% seen once. This same sample was also taken into another study, of T cells of mothers and their children.

Sequencing was done on a sample of blood. This TCR derives from a girl aged 2-10 years in good health. This rearrangement joins TRBV10-3 to TRBJ2-5, with 9 nucleotides matching TRBD2. The CDR3 DNA is TGTGCCATCAGTGAGTCTATAGCGGGGGCGGAAGAGACCCAGTACTTC. This codes for CAISESIAGAEETQYF.